This T cell receptor beta chain emerged from a study of CXCR3-negative and CXCR3-positive naive CD8 T cells. The CDR3 consists of 17 residues. Via 5' RACE with UMI labels, TRB cDNA libraries were prepared. TCRdb reprocessed the 5' RACE reads and stores each CDR3 protein as one record, lacking DNA. The sample totals about 6,700 distinct CDR3 sequences. The receptor was derived from a human donor in good health. Some clones in this sample may be carry-over from other donors' samples. The chain has TRBV12-3 or TRBV12-4 and TRBJ1-4; TCRdb picks TRBD1, but there is no DNA to check that call. The sample consisted of naive CXCR3- CD8+ T cells from blood. Subset in this sample: CD45RO-CCR7+CD27+CD95- naive CD8+ T cells lacking CXCR3 (TNR3-). The CDR3 sequence: CASSSSRGPRPNEKLFF.